A single sample is the source of the 18 T cell receptor beta chains below, sequenced in a study of T cell responses to AZD1222 COVID-19 vaccine. Method: immunoSEQ multiplex PCR; TCRdb's copy keeps in-frame clones and lacks some. The data contain 150,000 or so clones, under 95% of them singletons. Sequencing was performed on peripheral blood, taken on day 0 of AZD1222 vaccination. The receptor set was obtained from an adult in good health.

This clone was counted a single time. The chain joins TRBV7-2 to TRBJ2-1; no clear D. V dropped 1 base and J dropped 2 bases, with 3 bases sitting between them. This CDR3 is 13 amino acids long. Germline V gives CDR1 SGHTA, CDR2 FQGNSA. CDR3 coding DNA: TGTGCCAGCAGCTTAGGTCCCTACAATGAGCAGTTCTTC. Protein product: CASSLGPYNEQFF.

The chain recombines TRBV6-5 with TRBJ2-2; D remains unclear. Per germline, CDR1 MNHEY and CDR2 SVGAGI. This CDR3 has 11 residues. The V end was cut by 5 bases, the J end by 5 bases, with 3 bases between. This CDR3 is CASSNTGELFF. CDR3 coding DNA: TGTGCCAGCAGTAATACCGGGGAGCTGTTTTTT.

This chain uses TRBV5-1 with TRBJ1-2; 8 bases align to TRBD1. Trimming removed 3 bases from V and 1 base from J; junction bases left unmatched: 5. The CDR3 is made up of 15 amino acids. Per germline, CDR1 SGHRS and CDR2 YFSETQ. The CDR3 loop is CASSSPDRGNYGYTF. CDR3 coding DNA: TGCGCCAGCAGCTCTCCCGACAGGGGTAACTATGGCTACACCTTC.

The V call is TRBV4-2, the J call TRBJ1-4, with D tentatively TRBD1 (5 bases). CDR1 is LGHNA, CDR2 YNFKEQ, per germline. This CDR3 is built from 16 residues. V was trimmed by 1 base and J by 4 bases, leaving 13 bases between them. CDR3 coding DNA: TGTGCCAGCAGCCAAGCGGTGGGGGAACTTAATGAAAAACTGTTTTTT. Its translation is CASSQAVGELNEKLFF.

This rearrangement joins TRBV7-9 to TRBJ2-7, with D perhaps TRBD1 (5 bases). Germline CDR1 is SEHNR and CDR2 is FQNEAQ (reference sequence). This CDR3 has 15 amino acids. V lost 5 bases, J lost 2 bases, and 16 bases lay in between. The CDR3 region is CASSPRGQGTYEQYF. CDR3 bases: TGTGCCAGCAGCCCACGCGGACAAGGGACCTACGAGCAGTACTTC.

The rearrangement uses TRBV7-2 and TRBJ2-4, with TRBD2 identical over 9 bases. The CDR3 sequence is 16 residues long. CDR1 and CDR2 (germline): SGHTA, FQGNSA. V lost 5 bases, J lost 8 bases, and 13 bases stayed unmatched. CDR3 nucleotide sequence: TGTGCCAGCAGCCCCCATGGCGGGGGGGTGGGGGACATTCAGTACTTC. It is translated as CASSPHGGGVGDIQYF.

The rearrangement links TRBV4-3 to TRBJ1-3; D possibly corresponds to TRBD1 (6 bases). The CDR3 is made up of 17 amino acids. CDR1 is LGHNA and CDR2 is YSLEER in the germline V gene. Trimming took off 4 bases at V and 4 bases at J, with 20 bases between the two ends. CDR3 residues: CASSRTQRGGGGNTIYF. CDR3 bases: TGCGCCAGCAGCCGAACTCAGAGAGGGGGTGGGGGAAACACCATATATTTT.

This chain uses TRBV6-5 with TRBJ2-7, with 7 bases fitting TRBD1. The CDR3 length is 14 residues. V trimming: 7 bases; J trimming: 3 bases; junction bases outside the gene matches: 9. Germline lookup yields CDR1 MNHEY and CDR2 SVGAGI. CDR3 residues: CASTRGGTFYEQYF. The CDR3 region has the DNA TGTGCCAGCACTCGAGGGGGCACCTTCTACGAGCAGTACTTC.

The chain carries TRBV6-5 and TRBJ2-2; D perhaps matches TRBD2 (5 bases). This CDR3 region has 13 residues. The germline gives CDR1 MNHEY, CDR2 SVGAGI. Trimming left V 4 bases short and J 5 bases short, with 8 bases between. The CDR3, as DNA: TGTGCCAGCAGTTTGCGGACTACCGGGGAGCTGTTTTTT. Translation: CASSLRTTGELFF.

The V gene is TRBV18, the J gene TRBJ2-7, with 7 bases that match TRBD1. V was clipped by 3 bases and J by 6 bases; unmatched bases: 11. The CDR3 consists of 15 residues. Germline values: CDR1 KGHSH, CDR2 LQKENI. CDR3 in amino acids: CASSPWSDRASEQYF. The CDR3 nucleotides are TGTGCCAGCTCACCCTGGTCAGACAGGGCGAGCGAGCAGTACTTC.

The chain joins TRBV6-2 or TRBV6-3 to TRBJ2-3; D not certain. This CDR3 has 15 amino acids. The germline V gene encodes CDR1 MNHEY and CDR2 SVGEGT. The V and J ends lost 6 bases and 2 bases respectively, with 15 bases between them. The CDR3 coding sequence is TGTGCCAGCAGCAAAGGTGGGCAGAACACAGATACGCAGTATTTT. Translating it yields CASSKGGQNTDTQYF.

The CDR3 protein is CASSQWTGFREKLFF. CDR3 coding DNA: TGTGCCAGCAGCCAATGGACAGGGTTTCGGGAAAAACTGTTTTTT. The chain uses TRBV14 and TRBJ1-4, with TRBD1 matching 8 bases. After removal of 2 bases from V and 8 bases from J, the junction contained 7 bases not matched to a gene. This CDR3 region has 15 residues. Per germline, CDR1 SGHDN and CDR2 FVKESK.

The chain joins TRBV12-3 or TRBV12-4 to TRBJ2-7; D is perhaps TRBD1 or TRBD2 (5 bases each). The CDR3 is 13 amino acids. Trimming took 3 bases from V and 0 from J, leaving 6 bases between them. CDR3: CASSFGTSYEQYF. The CDR3 DNA sequence: TGTGCCAGCAGTTTCGGGACCTCCTACGAGCAGTACTTC.

Only one count was recorded for this clone. This chain joins TRBV14 and TRBJ2-2; D call uncertain. V lost 3 bases, J lost 2 bases, and 4 bases lay in between. The CDR3 covers 13 residues. Germline CDR1 SGHDN, CDR2 FVKESK. In DNA form, the CDR3 reads TGTGCCAGCAGCCAGGTCAACACCGGGGAGCTGTTTTTT. This encodes CASSQVNTGELFF. Filled out from reference TRBV14 and TRBJ2-2, the complete variable domain reads EAGVTQFPSHSVIEKGQTVTLRCDPISGHDNLYWYRRVMGKEIKFLLHFVKESKQDESGMPNNRFLAERTGGTYSTLKVQPAELEDSGVYFCASSQVNTGELFFGEGSRLTVL.

This chain uses TRBV7-9 with TRBJ1-6; possibly TRBD1 for D (6 bases). Germline V gene data show CDR1 as SEHNR and CDR2 as FQNEAQ (reference sequence). The ends were cut back, 3 bases at V and 10 bases at J, with 7 bases in the middle. The CDR3 is 12 residues long. CDR3 sequence: CASSFGGSPLHF. The CDR3 nucleotides read TGTGCCAGCAGCTTCGGGGGCTCACCCCTCCACTTT.

V usage is TRBV6-2 or TRBV6-3 and J usage is TRBJ1-4; a weak D match, TRBD1 (6 bases). The V gene's germline CDR1 is MNHEY and CDR2 SVGEGT. The CDR3 is 15 amino acids. Trimming pared 2 bases from V and 2 bases from J, leaving 9 bases between. The CDR3: CASSYRDRTNEKLFF. CDR3 DNA: TGTGCCAGCAGTTACAGAGACAGGACTAATGAAAAACTGTTTTTT.

This clone was seen only once. The chain employs TRBV5-1 and TRBJ2-7, with 7 bases that match TRBD1. J lost 4 bases, V lost 4 bases, and 11 bases had no gene match. CDR1 is SGHRS and CDR2 is YFSETQ in the germline V gene. The CDR3 is made up of 15 amino acids. CDR3 residues: CASSPLMTGPYEQYF. CDR3 sequence (DNA): TGCGCCAGCAGCCCCCTGATGACAGGGCCGTACGAGCAGTACTTC.

The chain combines TRBV7-9 with TRBJ1-5; D perhaps matches TRBD1 (5 bases). V was pared by 0 bases and J by 5 bases, with 11 bases between. CDR3 length: 15 residues. The V gene's germline CDR1 is SEHNR and CDR2 FQNEAQ (reference sequence). The CDR3 coding sequence is TGTGCCAGCAGCTTAGCGATGGGGGAGCATCAGCCCCAGCATTTT. It yields the protein CASSLAMGEHQPQHF.